This T cell receptor beta chain was recorded in a study of cytomegalovirus exposure and HLA in healthy donors (dated by TCRdb to about 2017). Context from the whole study: According to an earlier analysis of around 600 of the donors, some 180 million T cells yielded 117 million unique TCR beta sequences and roughly 280 Gb of sequence data. Class I and class II HLA loci were covered by the typing at four-digit resolution. Genome-wide SNP genotypes for about 65% of the roughly 670 donors were used in a later genetic analysis, which treated that subset as a discovery cohort. The T cell repertoires of 670 or so subjects were profiled by immunosequencing and related to cytomegalovirus serostatus. Around 320 gigabases of sequencing data and approximately 85 million unique TCR sequences were included in an early release covering about 700 HLA-typed donors. The study aimed to test whether cataloging public T cell receptors could reveal signatures of past pathogen exposure. The later analysis used no new phenotypic data to find candidate immune exposures, relying instead on TCR beta sequences and their occurrence across donors. A handful of DR-DQ haplotypes were handled as single units for association and clustering because linkage in the cohort was strong. On average, 235,054 unique TCR beta nucleotide sequences were sequenced per donor among a few hundred genotyped donors of the cohort, with roughly a sixth of those sequences being non-productive. The genetic ancestry cluster associated with self-reported Caucasian donors included 80% to 90% of the roughly 400 genotyped donors. Alongside the repertoire data, information on donor age, sex, ethnicity and CMV serostatus was compiled. To decide whether each TCR beta V gene segment behaved as functional or pseudogenic, an earlier analysis of some 540 of the donors relied on high-throughput TCR beta sequencing. In addition to the first cohort of around 670 subjects, a separate validation cohort of under 150 different subjects was used. The number of donors typed differed by locus, with roughly 629-640 for A, B, C, DRB1 and DQB1, approximately 500 for DQA1, some 570 for DPA1, and some 470 for DPB1. High-throughput TCR immunosequencing, statistical association of individual TCRs with disease status, and machine learning were combined to predict cytomegalovirus infection status. All discovery cohort repertoires had been generated using a single sequencing platform. In a later analysis, previously published TCR beta repertoires from hundreds of donors were re-analyzed and high-resolution HLA genotyping was added so that TCR occurrence patterns could be studied.

On the study overall, not on this receptor specifically: A later analysis found that HLA-associated TCR beta chains were more clonally expanded and had lower generation probabilities than equally common non-associated chains. According to a later genetic analysis, donors in an Asian-associated ancestry cluster had fewer N-insertions in productive TCRs than the approximately 630-donor mean. In an earlier analysis of about 600 of the donors, most TCR beta V segments appeared in productive rearrangements about 87% or about 30% of the time, broadly matching IMGT annotations. Correlated functional status among segregating V segments might reflect linkage disequilibrium, but an unknown experimental factor could not be ruled out. According to a later analysis, TCR association rates differed among HLA loci, with DRB1 alleles showing the most associated TCRs and HLA-C alleles showing the fewest. Roughly uniform sequencing depth across donors was assumed in presence/absence analyses, although this assumption may not hold. Assigning TCR associations to individual alleles was difficult when HLA alleles, especially DR and DQ, strongly co-occurred. In vitro tests confirmed that a few of the cytomegalovirus-associated TCR beta chains recognize cytomegalovirus antigens. Most TCR sequences were seen in very few donors, while some public TCRs were found in many individuals. In a later genetic analysis, a missense DCLRE1C variant was associated with V-gene and J-gene trimming of TCR beta chains, and the association was replicated in an independent cohort. A further reported finding was that TCR beta sequences accurately predicted the HLA-A and HLA-B alleles for most subjects in the first cohort. Cytomegalovirus status was reported to be diagnosed by the classifier with high specificity and sensitivity in both the original and validation cohorts. The only immune exposure information available for the cohort was CMV serostatus. Specific HLA alleles were associated with more than 15,000 TCR beta sequences at a false discovery rate of 0.05 in a later analysis. According to the authors, the approach could potentially be generalized to other disease states and immunological phenotypes. In the study, roughly 160 TCR beta chains were listed as associated with cytomegalovirus. Several of the top co-occurrence clusters appeared to be linked to parvovirus B19, influenza, CMV and Epstein-Barr virus, according to a later analysis. This cohort had only TCR beta chains sequenced, and the lack of alpha or paired-chain data limited which features could be detected. Because some donors lacked HLA typing at each locus, the association tests relied only on the typed subset. A later analysis found that most CMV-associated TCR beta chains appeared HLA-restricted, with HLA associations seemingly driven largely by CMV exposure. Because counts were too low, roughly 18 rarely observed V segments, including chromosome 9 orphons, were left out of the earlier analysis of over 550 of the donors. A group of highly shared sequence variants was considered likely to be a technical artifact of the sequencing pipeline.

The cohort consisted of hundreds of healthy bone marrow donors. Cohort members were all nominally healthy when sampled, although unrecorded immune exposures were likely present. The donor was CMV seronegative and was included in the group of 352 seronegative cohort members. A peripheral blood sample was collected from each donor, and TCR beta sequencing was performed on peripheral blood mononuclear cells. Genomic DNA was extracted from the blood cell samples with the Qiagen DNeasy Blood Extraction Kit. Libraries were prepared through the immunoSEQ multiplex PCR assay. For the multiplex PCR, a mixture combining 60 forward primers for TCR Vbeta segments and 13 reverse primers for TCR Jbeta segments was used. The CDR3 region of rearranged TCR beta genes was amplified from genomic DNA by a multiplex PCR assay. On the Illumina HiSeq System, the amplified TCR beta libraries were sequenced as 87-base-pair reads. In the paper's pipeline: Across the roughly 640 repertoires, a later analysis counted tens of millions of unique TCR beta chains, around 11 million of which were shared by at least two donors. Raw reads were error-corrected and collapsed into unique sequences with a nearest-neighbor algorithm that merged closely related sequences to remove PCR and sequencing errors. V, D and J gene segments were assigned by aligning CDR3 sequences to IMGT reference sequences. For a sequence to be retained, a match of at least six nucleotides to both a V gene segment and a J gene segment was required. A rearrangement counted as productive if the CDR3 had no stop codons and remained in frame with V and J, and every other rearrangement counted as non-productive. CDR3 was defined by IMGT convention, running from the second conserved V-encoded cysteine to the conserved J-encoded phenylalanine. The earlier analysis of a few hundred of the donors excluded any sequence lacking an unambiguous match to a single V gene segment. An earlier analysis of fewer than 750 of the donors called V segments functional above 56.7% productive rearrangements and segregating when the between-donor standard deviation exceeded 5%. A statistical classification framework was developed to diagnose cytomegalovirus status using the catalog of TCR beta chain sequences. In a later analysis, TCR nucleotide sequences were compared against IMGT/GENE-DB human TR gene sequences so that V and J genes could be assigned. The TCRdist pipeline was used in a later analysis to assign CDR3 sequences and most-parsimonious VDJ recombination scenarios. In a later analysis, each TCR beta chain was defined by its CDR3 amino acid sequence together with its V-gene family, and reads without a unique V-gene family were excluded. A later analysis removed over 500 highly shared, low-generation-probability nucleotide sequences to deal with suspected cross-contamination and a sequencing artifact. A later analysis calculated a clonal expansion index for each public chain from normalized within-repertoire ranks of inferred template counts. Generation probabilities in a later analysis came from a VDJ recombination model fitted to out-of-frame rearrangements, and those results were checked against IGoR. In a later analysis, TCR-TCR, TCR-HLA and TCR-CMV co-occurrence was scored with hypergeometric tests, and a repertoire-size bias correction was applied to TCR pairs. False discovery rates were estimated in a later analysis by permuting HLA or CMV assignments 20 times. A later analysis grouped co-occurring TCRs with DBSCAN, adding TCRdist sequence similarity when clustering within HLA-allele-positive subsets. Repertoires with fewer than 30,000 or more than 120,000 public chains, plus five repertoires with anomalous nucleotide sharing, were excluded from co-occurrence clustering. The source is immuneACCESS, and TCRdb retained only in-frame sequences with V and J called. Part of the clones is not carried over; for the studies checked, unresolved V genes explain less than half of this, and the remainder is unexplained. From that table come the V and J calls and clone size; the DNA was used to work out D and trimming. The sample table contains about 150,000 clones; only one count was recorded for about 85% of them. The ten most abundant clones make up 2% to 2.5% of the sample.

A remark on this clone: The clone's antigen remains unknown. No clone much larger than this one lies a single base away; base qualities are absent.

Specimen: PBMCs. This TCR was sampled from a woman between 18 and 29 years old in good health and CMV-seronegative.

CDR3 sequence: CASSLARQGAGNEQFF. The nucleotides read TGTGCCAGCAGCTTGGCAAGGCAGGGGGCGGGTAATGAGCAGTTCTTC. The chain links TRBV5-4 with TRBJ2-1; TRBD1 agrees with 8 junctional bases. From the cysteine through the phenylalanine, the CDR3 covers 16 amino acids. Of all the DNA, just the CDR3 is kept, 48 bases in frame from base 1. The germline V gene encodes CDR1 SGHNT and CDR2 YYREEE (reference sequence). V and J are trimmed by 0 bases and 7 bases, and the gene matches miss 9 bases of the junction.